These 25 T cell receptor beta chains originate from one sample sequenced in a study of blood T cell repertoires in COVID-19. Produced via immunoSEQ multiplex PCR; TCRdb's table is partial and in-frame only. This table holds 60,000 to 90,000 clones, roughly 85% found once. Sequencing was done on a sample of peripheral blood. The receptor source for this set is a man in his sixties with COVID-19, enrolled during active disease.

The chain carries TRBV19 and TRBJ2-7; no firm D call. V dropped 3 bases and J dropped 1 base, with 10 bases sitting between them. This CDR3 has 14 amino acids. CDR1 is LNHDA and CDR2 is SQIVND in the germline V gene (reference sequence). As DNA, the CDR3 is TGTGCCAGTAGTATTAATCGGGTTTCCTACGAGCAGTACTTC. Its translation: CASSINRVSYEQYF.

This chain links TRBV13 with TRBJ2-7; 7 nucleotides match TRBD2. CDR1 and CDR2 from the germline V gene are PRHDT and FYEKMQ (reference sequence). J gave up 3 bases and V 4 bases, and 9 bases lay outside the gene matches. The CDR3 covers 15 residues. CDR3: CASSSQRDSLYEQYF. For the CDR3, the DNA is TGTGCCAGCAGCTCCCAGCGGGATAGTCTCTACGAGCAGTACTTC.

The rearrangement uses TRBV29-1 and TRBJ1-1; no clear D gene. The germline gives CDR1 SQVTM, CDR2 ANQGSEA. The CDR3 extends over 12 amino acids. Trimming took 4 bases from V and 4 from J, leaving 10 bases between them. CDR3 residues: CSVGDSRTEAFF. DNA for the CDR3: TGCAGCGTTGGAGACTCTCGCACTGAAGCTTTCTTT.

The chain combines TRBV4-1 with TRBJ1-6; D may be TRBD1 (5 bases). Trimming removed 0 bases at V and 8 bases at J, with 26 bases between. CDR1 is MGHRA and CDR2 is YSYEKL in the germline V gene. This CDR3 contains 20 residues. The CDR3 reads CASSQDSGTSFRGDYSPLHF. CDR3 sequence (DNA): TGCGCCAGCAGCCAAGACTCCGGGACCTCATTTCGGGGGGATTATTCACCCCTCCACTTT.

This clone has only one observation. The V gene is TRBV16, the J gene TRBJ2-1, with D tentatively TRBD2 (6 bases). Germline-derived CDR1 and CDR2 are KGHSY and FQNENV. Trimming cost V 4 bases and J 5 bases, with 12 bases left between them. The CDR3 is 14 residues long. The CDR3 region is CASSRGTVDNEQFF. The CDR3 region has the DNA TGTGCCAGCAGCCGCGGGACTGTCGACAATGAGCAGTTCTTC.

V gene TRBV19 combines with J gene TRBJ1-1; possible D gene TRBD1, 5 bases. The CDR3 length is 15 residues. Trimming left V 4 bases short and J 0 bases short, with 12 bases between. CDR1 and CDR2 (germline): LNHDA, SQIVND (reference sequence). The CDR3 DNA is TGTGCCAGTAGTAGATCCAGGGATATGAACACTGAAGCTTTCTTT. Residues: CASSRSRDMNTEAFF.

The V and J genes are TRBV2 and TRBJ2-5, with D perhaps matching TRBD2 (6 bases). CDR1 SNHLY and CDR2 FYNNEI come from the germline V gene. There are 14 residues in the CDR3. V gave up 8 bases and J gave up 3 bases, with 16 bases separating them. The CDR3 nucleotides are TGTGCCAGCGACCCCGGGTGGGGGGAAGAGACCCAGTACTTC. As protein: CASDPGWGEETQYF.

Regarding this clone: Other DNA sequences in the sample encode the same CDR3. The chain has TRBV2 and TRBJ1-5, with no clear D. This CDR3 is 13 amino acids long. CDR1 SNHLY and CDR2 FYNNEI come from the germline V gene. Trimming shortened V by 6 bases and J by 7 bases, and 13 bases separated the two germline ends. The CDR3 region is CASSFTGDQPQHF. CDR3 nucleotide sequence: TGTGCCAGCAGCTTCACCGGAGACCAGCCCCAGCATTTT.

The rearrangement uses TRBV6-5 and TRBJ2-1; 12 nucleotides align to TRBD2. Germline-derived CDR1 and CDR2 are MNHEY and SVGAGI. The CDR3 loop spans 14 amino acids. The junction had 7 bases not matched to a gene; V was cut back by 7 bases and J by 9 bases. CDR3 region: CASTSTSGSGEQFF. The CDR3 bases are TGTGCCAGCACCTCGACTAGCGGGAGTGGTGAGCAGTTCTTC.

The J gene is TRBJ1-2, the V gene TRBV15, with TRBD1 identical over 10 bases. J was trimmed by 8 bases and V by 5 bases; bases with no gene match: 8. Germline values: CDR1 LNHNV, CDR2 YYDKDF (reference sequence). The CDR3 is 14 amino acids. CDR3 protein: CATSYDRGHGGYTF. DNA of the CDR3: TGTGCCACCAGCTACGACAGGGGGCATGGAGGCTACACCTTC.

This clone was seen once. The chain recombines TRBV15 with TRBJ1-2; D possibly corresponds to TRBD1 (5 bases). The germline gives CDR1 LNHNV, CDR2 YYDKDF (reference sequence). Trimming removed 0 bases at V and 2 bases at J, with 13 bases between. CDR3 length: 16 amino acids. CDR3 nucleotide sequence: TGTGCCACCAGCAGAGATCAGCAGGGAGGCAACTATGGCTACACCTTC. This encodes CATSRDQQGGNYGYTF.

V and J are TRBV6-5 and TRBJ1-3; possibly TRBD1 for D (6 bases). Germline CDR1 reads MNHEY; CDR2 reads SVGAGI. V was shortened by 0 bases and J by 9 bases, with 12 bases between the two germline ends. The CDR3 consists of 14 residues. The CDR3 reads CASSYSKRGGTIYF. Written as DNA, the CDR3 is TGTGCCAGCAGTTACTCGAAGAGGGGGGGCACCATATATTTT.

The rearrangement links TRBV5-4 to TRBJ1-1; 12 bases line up with TRBD1. This CDR3 region has 16 residues. V lost 4 bases and J lost 4; bases outside the gene matches: 8. Per the germline V gene, CDR1 is SGHNT and CDR2 is YYREEE (reference sequence). The CDR3 is CASSIRDRGRTTEAFF. The CDR3 nucleotides are TGTGCCAGCAGCATCCGGGACAGGGGGCGGACCACTGAAGCTTTCTTT.

The chain is built from TRBV3-1 (or the pseudogene TRBV3-2) and TRBJ2-1; D ambiguous. The germline V gene encodes CDR1 LGHDT and CDR2 YNNKEL (reference sequence). V shed 3 bases and J shed 7 bases, with 10 bases lying between them. The CDR3 sequence is 13 residues long. The CDR3 loop is CASSQGVPNEQFF. The CDR3 nucleotides read TGTGCCAGCAGCCAGGGCGTTCCGAATGAGCAGTTCTTC.

This chain connects TRBV7-9 to TRBJ2-7; 11 bases match TRBD2. This CDR3 spans 16 amino acids. V trimming: 5 bases; J trimming: 2 bases; junction bases outside the gene matches: 8. Looked up from germline, CDR1 is SEHNR and CDR2 is FQNEAQ (reference sequence). The CDR3 nucleotides read TGTGCCAGCAGCGACCGGACTAGCGGGCGGCCCTACGAGCAGTACTTC. Translation: CASSDRTSGRPYEQYF.

V gene TRBV21-1 combines with J gene TRBJ2-1; TRBD1 reflects the table's D call only, with no check against the DNA. TRBV21-1 is deemed a pseudogene. The CDR3 extends over 15 amino acids. CDR3 nucleotide sequence: TGTGCCAGCAGCCGCCCGCCACAGGGCTACCATGAGCAGTTCTTC. Protein product: CASSRPPQGYHEQFF.

This clone was observed a few times. The chain has TRBV30 and TRBJ1-3; D is uncertain. V shed 2 bases and J shed 2 bases, with 10 bases lying between them. Germline CDR1 GTSNPN, CDR2 SVGIG (reference sequence). This CDR3 comprises 14 residues. This CDR3 reads CAWSRVLTGNTIYF. The DNA of the CDR3 is TGTGCCTGGAGTAGAGTCTTAACTGGAAACACCATATATTTT.

The V and J genes are TRBV18 and TRBJ2-1; 10 bases align to TRBD2. CDR3 length: 16 residues. Germline assignment: CDR1 KGHSH and CDR2 LQKENI. V lost 2 bases to trimming and J lost 7 bases; unmatched junction nucleotides: 8. CDR3: CASSPSLAGATNEQFF. In nucleotides, the CDR3 is TGTGCCAGCTCACCAAGCCTAGCGGGGGCTACAAATGAGCAGTTCTTC.

The chain links TRBV19 to TRBJ1-2, with 7 bases identical to TRBD1. This CDR3 spans 16 amino acids. Per germline, CDR1 LNHDA and CDR2 SQIVND (reference sequence). J was trimmed by 4 bases and V by 3 bases; bases with no gene match: 11. For the CDR3, the DNA is TGTGCCAGTAGTATTCGTTCGGGGACAGAAACCTATGGCTACACCTTC. It encodes CASSIRSGTETYGYTF.

The table lists this clone with a count of one. The V gene is TRBV7-3, the J gene TRBJ2-3; TRBD2 matches at 8 bases. The CDR3 spans 15 residues. The ends lost 5 bases at V and 7 bases at J; junction bases unmatched: 11. CDR1 and CDR2 (germline): SGHTA, FQGTGA. This CDR3 reads CASSTQPGTSNTQYF. As DNA, the CDR3 is TGTGCCAGCAGCACACAACCCGGGACTAGTAATACGCAGTATTTT.

The chain joins TRBV27 to TRBJ1-1; D is perhaps TRBD1 (5 bases). Trimming removed 2 bases at V and 0 bases at J, with 7 bases between. Germline CDR1 MNHEY, CDR2 SMNVEV (reference sequence). The CDR3 runs to 14 residues. CDR3 in amino acids: CASSLRTLNTEAFF. The CDR3, as DNA: TGTGCCAGCAGTTTAAGGACATTGAACACTGAAGCTTTCTTT.

V is TRBV30 and J is TRBJ1-3, with TRBD1 identical over 9 bases. CDR1 and CDR2 (germline): GTSNPN, SVGIG (reference sequence). The CDR3 has 16 residues. Unmatched junction bases numbered 8, after V lost 2 bases and J lost 3 bases. The chain's CDR3 is CAWSPFRDRVGNTIYF. In DNA, the CDR3 is TGTGCCTGGAGTCCCTTTCGGGACAGGGTTGGAAACACCATATATTTT.

The chain recombines TRBV2 with TRBJ1-5; tentative D call: TRBD1 (5 bases). V lost 0 bases to trimming and J lost 1 base, with 16 bases between them. Looked up from germline, CDR1 is SNHLY and CDR2 is FYNNEI. This CDR3 is 18 amino acids long. CDR3 coding DNA: TGTGCCAGCAGTGAAGCGCCGGGTTGGACATTGAGCAATCAGCCCCAGCATTTT. It encodes CASSEAPGWTLSNQPQHF.

This clone was recorded only once. V usage is TRBV2 and J usage is TRBJ2-2; 8 bases agree with TRBD2. Germline V gene sequence: CDR1 SNHLY, CDR2 FYNNEI. The CDR3 is made up of 14 amino acids. V shed 8 bases, J shed 5 bases, and the junction held 7 bases outside the gene matches. CDR3 sequence: CASASGSGTGELFF. The CDR3 DNA reads as TGTGCCAGCGCAAGCGGGAGTGGTACCGGGGAGCTGTTTTTT. Supplemented by reference TRBV2 and TRBJ2-2, the full variable domain reads EPEVTQTPSHQVTQMGQEVILRCVPISNHLYFYWYRQILGQKVEFLVSFYNNEISEKSEIFDDQFSVERPDGSNFTLKIRSTKLEDSAMYFCASASGSGTGELFFGEGSRLTVL.

The chain joins TRBV19 to TRBJ2-1, with TRBD2 identical over 10 bases. V was pared by 9 bases and J by 8 bases, with 16 bases of the junction left unmatched. Germline values: CDR1 LNHDA, CDR2 SQIVND (reference sequence). CDR3 size: 16 residues. CDR3: CASDAGGLAANYEQFF. The CDR3 DNA reads TGTGCCAGCGACGCGGGAGGACTAGCGGCTAACTATGAGCAGTTCTTC. Combining the CDR3 with reference TRBV19 and TRBJ2-1 gives the whole variable domain DGGITQSPKYLFRKEGQNVTLSCEQNLNHDAMYWYRQDPGQGLRLIYYSQIVNDFQKGDIAEGYSVSREKKESFPLTVTSAQKNPTAFYLCASDAGGLAANYEQFFGPGTRLTVL.